Listed below are T cell receptor beta chains from one sample, sequenced in a study of T cell responses to AZD1222 COVID-19 vaccine. Sequencing used immunoSEQ multiplex PCR; TCRdb keeps in-frame clones, though not all of them. The profile shows 120,000 to 150,000 clones, under 95% of them singletons. Sequenced here: peripheral blood, sampled on day 0 of AZD1222 vaccination. The origin of the receptors is an adult in good health. Each CDR3 is given with its conserved first and last residue. A D gene is named only where the DNA matches it firmly. A row's size may be missing; if present it is once, few, many or a size class.

V gene	clone size	J gene	D gene	CDR3 protein	CDR3 DNA
TRBV5-1	-	TRBJ2-2	-	CASSSGDMNTGELFF	TGCGCCAGCAGCTCAGGGGATATGAACACCGGGGAGCTGTTTTTT
TRBV6-5	-	TRBJ1-4	TRBD1	CASSSQGATNEKLFF	TGTGCCAGCTCGAGCCAGGGGGCAACTAATGAAAAACTGTTTTTT
TRBV5-1	-	TRBJ1-2	-	CASSSRGADPNYGYTF	TGCGCCAGCAGCTCCCGGGGTGCAGACCCTAACTATGGCTACACCTTC
TRBV5-1	-	TRBJ2-1	TRBD2	CASSPSVAGPLVGDEQFF	TGCGCCAGCAGCCCTAGTGTAGCGGGGCCACTCGTAGGGGATGAGCAGTTCTTC
TRBV6-6	-	TRBJ1-6	TRBD1	CASSYAWTGEDSPLHF	TGTGCCAGCAGTTACGCTTGGACAGGGGAGGACTCACCCCTCCACTTT
TRBV7-9	-	TRBJ2-3	-	CASSLALGDTQYF	TGTGCCAGCAGCTTAGCACTGGGAGATACGCAGTATTTT
TRBV9	-	TRBJ1-3	-	CARTGATGNTIYF	TGTGCCCGCACGGGGGCAACGGGAAACACCATATATTTT
TRBV7-9	-	TRBJ2-7	-	CASSLERASYEQYF	TGTGCCAGCAGCTTAGAAAGGGCTTCCTACGAGCAGTACTTC
TRBV14	-	TRBJ2-7	TRBD1	CASSPNWGQGAYEQYF	TGTGCCAGCAGCCCCAACTGGGGACAGGGTGCCTACGAGCAGTACTTC
TRBV7-3	-	TRBJ2-1	-	CASSSGTSGEQFF	TGTGCCAGCAGCTCAGGGACCTCGGGGGAGCAGTTCTTC
TRBV5-6	-	TRBJ2-3	-	CASSLAGEDTQYF	TGTGCCAGCAGCTTGGCCGGGGAGGATACGCAGTATTTT
TRBV10-1	-	TRBJ2-3	-	CASSEERGTQYF	TGCGCCAGCAGTGAGGAAAGGGGTACGCAGTATTTT
TRBV12-3/TRBV12-4	-	TRBJ1-2	-	CASSQPGTGYTF	TGTGCCAGCAGTCAACCAGGTACGGGCTACACCTTC
TRBV6-5	-	TRBJ1-4	-	CASSTQGLREKLFF	TGTGCCAGCAGTACCCAGGGTCTGAGGGAAAAACTGTTTTTT
TRBV18	-	TRBJ1-6	-	CASSPGGGDSPLHF	TGTGCCAGCTCACCGGGGGGTGGAGATTCACCCCTCCACTTT
TRBV21-1	once	TRBJ1-4	-	CASNRFHFDEKLFF	TGTGCCAGCAACAGGTTTCACTTTGATGAAAAACTGTTTTTT
TRBV29-1	-	TRBJ2-1	TRBD1	CSATRGTGFSGNEQFF	TGCAGCGCCACCAGAGGGACAGGGTTTTCCGGCAATGAGCAGTTCTTC
TRBV9	-	TRBJ2-5	-	CASSKTLRETQYF	TGTGCCAGCAGCAAGACTCTCCGGGAGACCCAGTACTTC
TRBV7-2	-	TRBJ2-7	-	CASSQKGRREQYF	TGTGCCAGCAGCCAGAAAGGTCGACGGGAGCAGTACTTC
TRBV19	once	TRBJ2-1	-	CASSNSRRDGEQFF	TGTGCCAGTAGTAACTCCCGTCGGGATGGTGAGCAGTTCTTC
TRBV29-1	-	TRBJ2-5	-	CSVDGSGLGETQYF	TGCAGCGTTGACGGGTCAGGGTTGGGGGAGACCCAGTACTTC
TRBV18	-	TRBJ2-7	-	CASSIEAGSSYEQYF	TGTGCCAGCTCAATCGAAGCTGGGAGCTCCTACGAGCAGTACTTC
TRBV7-2	-	TRBJ1-2	-	CASSLVADYGYTF	TGTGCCAGCAGCTTAGTGGCAGACTATGGCTACACCTTC
TRBV27	-	TRBJ1-2	-	CASSSDIYYGYTF	TGTGCCAGCAGTTCAGACATATACTATGGCTACACCTTC
TRBV27	-	TRBJ1-2	-	CASSHLRTVMGYTF	TGTGCCAGCAGTCACCTTCGGACAGTGATGGGCTACACCTTC
TRBV7-2	-	TRBJ2-5	-	CASSPRETQYF	TGTGCCAGCAGCCCCCGGGAGACCCAGTACTTC
TRBV27	-	TRBJ1-2	-	CASSLTSGSYYGYTF	TGTGCCAGCAGTTTGACTTCTGGGTCCTACTATGGCTACACCTTC
TRBV7-9	-	TRBJ2-1	TRBD2	CASSPSGRSSYNEQFF	TGTGCCAGCAGTCCTAGCGGGAGAAGCTCCTACAATGAGCAGTTCTTC
TRBV19	-	TRBJ2-3	TRBD1	CASSRPRRGTDADTQYF	TGTGCCAGTAGTAGACCTCGTAGGGGGACAGACGCAGATACGCAGTATTTT
TRBV7-3	-	TRBJ2-3	TRBD2	CASSLSQTTERDSSTDTQYF	TGTGCCAGCAGCTTATCTCAGACCACTGAGCGGGACTCTAGCACAGATACGCAGTATTTT
TRBV10-3	-	TRBJ2-2	TRBD2	CAISVAGGDGELFF	TGTGCCATCAGTGTGGCTGGGGGGGACGGGGAGCTGTTTTTT
TRBV7-9	-	TRBJ2-1	TRBD2	CASSLERLAAHNEQFF	TGTGCCAGCAGCTTAGAAAGACTAGCGGCGCACAATGAGCAGTTCTTC
TRBV7-6	-	TRBJ1-5	TRBD1	CASSWLQGRGQPQHF	TGTGCCAGCAGCTGGCTACAGGGGAGGGGGCAGCCCCAGCATTTT
TRBV5-4	-	TRBJ1-3	-	CASSSRNIPGPSGNTIYF	TGTGCCAGCAGCTCCCGTAATATCCCGGGGCCCTCTGGAAACACCATATATTTT
TRBV25-1	few	TRBJ1-1	TRBD1	CASRGQGDVEAFF	TGTGCCAGCAGAGGACAGGGGGATGTTGAAGCTTTCTTT
TRBV19	-	TRBJ1-5	-	CASSISAISSNQPQHF	TGTGCCAGTAGTATTTCTGCAATCTCTAGCAATCAGCCCCAGCATTTT
TRBV11-1	-	TRBJ1-1	-	CASSQGVARLEAFF	TGTGCCAGCAGCCAAGGGGTAGCCCGTCTTGAAGCTTTCTTT
TRBV9	-	TRBJ1-6	-	CASSVEAHSPLHF	TGTGCCAGCAGCGTAGAAGCTCATTCACCCCTCCACTTT
TRBV3-1/TRBV3-2	-	TRBJ1-4	-	CASSRRGWEKLFF	TGTGCCAGCAGCCGCAGGGGCTGGGAAAAACTGTTTTTT
TRBV10-2	-	TRBJ1-1	-	CASSEITSRGNTEAFF	TGCGCCAGCAGTGAGATCACGAGTAGGGGGAACACTGAAGCTTTCTTT
TRBV10-3	-	TRBJ1-3	-	CATRTLSSGNTIYF	TGTGCCACCAGGACGTTGAGCTCTGGAAACACCATATATTTT
TRBV6-5	-	TRBJ2-1	TRBD2	CASSALAEYNEQFF	TGTGCCAGCAGCGCACTAGCGGAATACAATGAGCAGTTCTTC
TRBV11-1	few	TRBJ1-3	-	CASSFLEDTGNTIYF	TGTGCCAGCAGCTTTTTGGAGGATACTGGAAACACCATATATTTT
TRBV6-1	-	TRBJ2-1	TRBD2	CASSELLAPNEQFF	TGTGCCAGCAGTGAATTACTAGCGCCCAATGAGCAGTTCTTC
TRBV11-3	-	TRBJ2-7	-	CASSLDTNYEQYF	TGTGCCAGCAGCTTAGACACAAACTACGAGCAGTACTTC
TRBV5-1	-	TRBJ2-5	-	CASSSLPGSWETQYF	TGCGCCAGCAGCTCGTTACCGGGCTCCTGGGAGACCCAGTACTTC